This TCR beta chain comes out of a study of OX40 agonist ivuxolimab in advanced cancers. As for the study in general: Patients received ivuxolimab, an agonistic anti-OX40 (CD134) antibody. Notes on the study in general: CD8+ T cells showed, on average, more clonal expansion than CD4+ cells. In a subset of nonresponders, normalized T-cell clonal expansion was also low. At 0.1 to 3.0 mg/kg and by week 6, CD4+ and CD8+ T cells in the blood had expanded clonally.

Germline CDR1 and CDR2: SEHNR and FQNEAQ (reference sequence). V was pared by 1 base and J by 5 bases, with 7 bases of the junction left unmatched. The CDR3 loop spans 15 amino acids. This clone has a single count. Its antigen is unidentified. Sequencing used immunoSEQ multiplex PCR; TCRdb keeps in-frame clones, though not all of them. The table shows some 74,000 clones, with approximately 87% occurring only once. The receptor was derived from an adult with an advanced solid tumor such as melanoma, head and neck, liver or kidney cancer. The chain combines TRBV7-9 with TRBJ1-2; 7 nucleotides line up with TRBD1. Sequences were derived from CD4+ or CD8+ T cells sorted from blood, sampled in a trial of the OX40 agonist ivuxolimab. CDR3 sequence: CASSLVGGGQYGYTF. CDR3 nucleotides: TGTGCCAGCAGCTTAGTTGGAGGGGGCCAGTATGGCTACACCTTC.